Below, 30 T cell receptor beta chains from the same sample are listed, as sequenced in a study of beta chain features in type 1 diabetes. For these receptors, no antigen is known. Study-wide results and caveats: Moderate but significant shortening of TCRB CDR3s was recorded in all four CD4+ subsets from Type 1 diabetes patients.

Reverse transcribing all isolated RNA meant expressed TCRB transcripts were sequenced. Profiled with immunoSEQ multiplex PCR; TCRdb holds only in-frame clones, not every one. The sample yields hundreds of thousands of clones, under 15% seen once. Sequencing was carried out using naive CD4+ T cells from blood. These receptors all come from a man aged 18 to 30 with type 1 diabetes.

A few counts support this clone. The V gene is TRBV5-1, the J gene TRBJ1-2; 8 positions match TRBD1. CDR3 length: 14 residues. The germline V gene has CDR1 SGHRS and CDR2 YFSETQ. V shed 4 bases and J 8 bases; nucleotides not matched to a gene: 10. The CDR3 DNA sequence: TGCGCCAGCAGCGGCTCGACAGGGGTGATCGGCTACACCTTC. This gives the protein CASSGSTGVIGYTF. The variable domain in full, with the rest retrieved from reference TRBV5-1 and TRBJ1-2, is KAGVTQTPRYLIKTRGQQVTLSCSPISGHRSVSWYQQTPGQGLQFLFEYFSETQRNKGNFPGRFSGRQFSNSRSEMNVSTLELGDSALYLCASSGSTGVIGYTFGSGTRLTVV.

This sequence joins TRBV7-9 and TRBJ2-7; no firm D call. V shed 2 bases and J shed 5 bases, with 10 bases lying between them. The CDR3 has 13 residues. In germline, CDR1 is SEHNR, CDR2 FQNEAQ (reference sequence). The CDR3 bases are TGTGCCAGCAGCTTATGGGGTGCCAACGAGCAGTACTTC. It translates to CASSLWGANEQYF. The variable domain in full, with the rest retrieved from reference TRBV7-9 and TRBJ2-7, is DTGVSQNPRHKITKRGQNVTFRCDPISEHNRLYWYRQTLGQGPEFLTYFQNEAQLEKSRLLSDRFSAERPKGSFSTLEIQRTEQGDSAMYLCASSLWGANEQYFGPGTRLTVT.

The V gene is TRBV7-6, the J gene TRBJ2-1, with D tentatively TRBD1 (7 bases). CDR1 is SGHVS and CDR2 is FNYEAQ in the germline V gene. V lost 3 bases and J 7 bases, leaving 19 bases between the germline ends. This CDR3 has 16 residues. CDR3 in amino acids: CASSLAGLRGQNEQFF. CDR3 bases: TGTGCCAGCAGCTTGGCGGGACTCCGGGGACAGAATGAGCAGTTCTTC.

The sample holds a few counts of this clone. The chain joins TRBV5-1 to TRBJ1-4; D not certain. This CDR3 comprises 16 residues. Germline CDR1 SGHRS, CDR2 YFSETQ. V lost 2 bases to trimming and J lost 5 bases, with 16 bases between them. Here the CDR3 DNA reads TGCGCCAGCAGCTTCAGAGGGCCGGGAGAAAATGAAAAACTGTTTTTT. This gives the protein CASSFRGPGENEKLFF.

The chain recombines TRBV6-1 with TRBJ1-5, with unresolved D. CDR1 is MNHNS, CDR2 SASEGT, per germline. The V end lost 10 bases, the J end lost 4 bases, and 17 bases lay between the germline ends. The CDR3 runs 14 residues. CDR3 in DNA: TGTGCCACCTCCCTGTTGACCGATAATCAGCCCCAGCATTTT. Protein product: CATSLLTDNQPQHF.

In this sample, this clone turned up a few times. The rearrangement uses TRBV25-1 and TRBJ1-2; D not certain. The V end was cut by 1 base, the J end by 8 bases, with 8 bases between. The V gene's germline CDR1 is MGHDK and CDR2 SYGVNS. The CDR3 spans 12 residues. CDR3 DNA sequence: TGTGCCAGCAGTGAATCGGCCCTAGGCTACACCTTC. Amino acids: CASSESALGYTF.

This chain uses TRBV30 with TRBJ1-2; TRBD1 is a possible D gene (6 bases). This CDR3 has 12 amino acids. V was shortened by 7 bases and J by 2 bases, with 11 bases between the two germline ends. Per the germline V gene, CDR1 is GTSNPN and CDR2 is SVGIG (reference sequence). CDR3 sequence reads: CAFPQGNYGYTF. Here the CDR3 DNA reads TGTGCCTTCCCCCAGGGGAACTATGGCTACACCTTC.

Regarding this clone: Within the sample, other DNA sequences also encode this same CDR3. The chain links TRBV18 to TRBJ2-7; weak D call: TRBD1 (6 bases). The CDR3 has 15 amino acids. V was shortened by 3 bases and J by 1 base, with 13 bases between the two germline ends. Germline assignment: CDR1 KGHSH and CDR2 LQKENI. CDR3 residues: CASSPGQGISYEQYF. CDR3 DNA sequence: TGTGCCAGCTCACCGGGGCAGGGGATTTCCTACGAGCAGTACTTC.

This clone occurred a few times. This chain connects TRBV19 to TRBJ1-1, with TRBD1 matching 7 bases. V lost 11 bases, J lost 0 bases, and 15 bases stayed unmatched. The CDR3 length is 16 residues. Germline V gene sequence: CDR1 LNHDA, CDR2 SQIVND (reference sequence). CDR3 DNA sequence: TGTGCCTCCCGCAAGGGGGGGACAGTCATGAACACTGAAGCTTTCTTT. This gives the protein CASRKGGTVMNTEAFF.

The V call is TRBV28, the J call TRBJ2-7, with D tentatively TRBD2 (6 bases). Per the germline V gene, CDR1 is MDHEN and CDR2 is SYDVKM. Trimming shortened V by 6 bases and J by 0 bases, and 15 bases separated the two germline ends. This CDR3 is 15 amino acids long. The CDR3 loop reads CASSGDSPASYEQYF. The CDR3 DNA sequence: TGTGCCAGCAGCGGGGACTCCCCTGCCTCCTACGAGCAGTACTTC.

This clone was seen a handful of times. The V call is TRBV28, the J call TRBJ1-1, with a possible D match to TRBD1 (6 bases). The V end was cut by 5 bases, the J end by 3 bases, with 16 bases between. The length of the CDR3 is 15 residues. Germline V lookup: CDR1 MDHEN, CDR2 SYDVKM. CDR3 in amino acids: CASSPWTVKDTEAFF. CDR3 nucleotides: TGTGCCAGCAGTCCCTGGACAGTCAAAGACACTGAAGCTTTCTTT.

The chain is built from TRBV30 and TRBJ2-3; D gene uncertain. From germline, CDR1 is GTSNPN and CDR2 SVGIG (reference sequence). This CDR3 contains 13 residues. The V gene lost 2 bases and the J gene lost 7 bases, with 13 bases spanning the gap. The CDR3 DNA follows: TGTGCCTGGAGTACCGGACCGCCTCATACGCAGTATTTT. Encoded protein: CAWSTGPPHTQYF.

J is TRBJ2-7 and V is TRBV29-1, with D possibly called TRBD1 or TRBD2 (5 bases each). CDR3 length: 13 residues. Between the trimmed V and J ends, which lost 4 bases and 0 bases, there was a span of 10 bases. Germline CDR1 and CDR2: SQVTM and ANQGSEA. CDR3 nucleotide sequence: TGCAGCGTTGGGACAACTAGCTCCTACGAGCAGTACTTC. Encoded protein: CSVGTTSSYEQYF.

The chain has TRBV21-1 and TRBJ2-7. TRBV21-1 is tagged as a pseudogene. CDR3 length: 16 residues. The CDR3 reads CASSKNRDGEGYEQYF. DNA for the CDR3: TGTGCCAGCAGCAAGAACCGGGACGGGGAAGGGTACGAGCAGTACTTC.

Note on this clone: This CDR3 is also generated by other DNA sequences in the sample. The V gene is TRBV5-1, the J gene TRBJ2-5; either TRBD1 or TRBD2 may supply D (6 bases each). V gave up 2 bases and J gave up 2 bases, with 10 bases separating them. Germline CDR1 reads SGHRS; CDR2 reads YFSETQ. The CDR3 is 14 residues long. CDR3: CASSFPGAQETQYF. Written as DNA, the CDR3 is TGCGCCAGCAGCTTTCCGGGGGCTCAAGAGACCCAGTACTTC.

The V gene is TRBV6-6, the J gene TRBJ2-1; 11 bases line up with TRBD1. This CDR3 has 16 residues. Looked up from germline, CDR1 is MNHNY and CDR2 is SVGAGI (reference sequence). Trimming at V came to 6 bases and at J to 6 bases, leaving 10 bases not matched to a gene. CDR3 nucleotide sequence: TGTGCCAGCAGCATCCACCGGGACAGGGGGACCAATGAGCAGTTCTTC. Residues: CASSIHRDRGTNEQFF.

The J gene is TRBJ2-5, the V gene TRBV18; either TRBD1 or TRBD2 may supply D (5 bases each). The CDR3 is 15 amino acids. Trimming pared 1 base from V and 5 bases from J, leaving 14 bases between. Per the germline V gene, CDR1 is KGHSH and CDR2 is LQKENI. CDR3 coding DNA: TGTGCCAGCTCACCACTGTCAGGGAGTTTGGAGACCCAGTACTTC. This encodes CASSPLSGSLETQYF.

This clone was observed a few times. The rearrangement links TRBV25-1 to TRBJ2-2; D is possibly TRBD1 (6 bases). Germline V gene sequence: CDR1 MGHDK, CDR2 SYGVNS. The CDR3 has 15 residues. The V end was cut by 4 bases, the J end by 3 bases, with 12 bases between. The DNA for the CDR3 is TGTGCCAGCAGTGTGGACAGATTATACACCGGGGAGCTGTTTTTT. The encoded protein is CASSVDRLYTGELFF. The full variable domain, its missing parts supplied by reference TRBV25-1 and TRBJ2-2, is EADIYQTPRYLVIGTGKKITLECSQTMGHDKMYWYQQDPGMELHLIHYSYGVNSTEKGDLSSESTVSRIRTEHFPLTLESARPSHTSQYLCASSVDRLYTGELFFGEGSRLTVL.

This clone was observed a handful of times. The chain couples TRBV7-9 to TRBJ1-5; tentative D call: TRBD1 (5 bases). Germline lookup yields CDR1 SEHNR and CDR2 FQNEAQ (reference sequence). Trimming shortened V by 5 bases and J by 0 bases, and 11 bases separated the two germline ends. CDR3 size: 15 residues. The CDR3 spells CASSAGMFSNQPQHF. The DNA of the CDR3 is TGTGCCAGCAGCGCAGGGATGTTTAGCAATCAGCCCCAGCATTTT.

This clone was found a few times. The chain couples TRBV25-1 to TRBJ2-1, with TRBD1 matching over 9 bases. Germline-derived CDR1 and CDR2 are MGHDK and SYGVNS. The CDR3 sequence is 15 residues long. The J segment lost 8 bases and the V segment lost 6 bases, leaving 11 bases of the junction unmatched. CDR3 residues: CASRQGAGFMDEQFF. The CDR3 DNA reads TGTGCCAGCAGACAGGGGGCAGGTTTTATGGATGAGCAGTTCTTC. The full variable domain, rest sourced from reference TRBV25-1 and TRBJ2-1, is EADIYQTPRYLVIGTGKKITLECSQTMGHDKMYWYQQDPGMELHLIHYSYGVNSTEKGDLSSESTVSRIRTEHFPLTLESARPSHTSQYLCASRQGAGFMDEQFFGPGTRLTVL.

The chain uses TRBV5-6 and TRBJ1-2; 10 bases match TRBD1. CDR1 is SGHDT and CDR2 is YYEEEE in the germline V gene. The junction had 8 bases not matched to a gene; V was cut back by 4 bases and J by 5 bases. The CDR3 loop spans 15 amino acids. The CDR3 is CASSTTGGDWYGYTF. The DNA of the CDR3 is TGTGCCAGCAGCACGACAGGGGGCGATTGGTATGGCTACACCTTC.

V and J are TRBV27 and TRBJ1-1; the match to TRBD1 covers 10 bases. With V trimmed by 3 bases and J by 6 bases, 10 bases remained unmatched. Per the germline V gene, CDR1 is MNHEY and CDR2 is SMNVEV (reference sequence). This CDR3 comprises 16 residues. The CDR3: CASSFLGQGKWAEAFF. The CDR3 nucleotides are TGTGCCAGCAGTTTTTTGGGACAGGGGAAGTGGGCTGAAGCTTTCTTT.

This rearrangement joins TRBV6-1 to TRBJ1-2; D possibly corresponds to TRBD1 (6 bases). The length of the CDR3 is 13 residues. Trimming pared 6 bases from V and 8 bases from J, leaving 16 bases between. Germline loops: CDR1 MNHNS, CDR2 SASEGT. CDR3 nucleotides: TGTGCCAGCAGAACTGCAGGGGTCGGCGGCTACACCTTC. Its translation is CASRTAGVGGYTF.

The gene calls are TRBV5-1 and TRBJ2-5; 8 bases align to TRBD2. V shed 2 bases and J 3 bases; nucleotides not matched to a gene: 3. This CDR3 contains 14 residues. Germline lookup yields CDR1 SGHRS and CDR2 YFSETQ. Here the CDR3 DNA reads TGCGCCAGCAGCTTACTAGCGGCCGAAGAGACCCAGTACTTC. Translation: CASSLLAAEETQYF.

This clone was detected a few times. This sequence joins TRBV29-1 and TRBJ1-2; D is unclear. The CDR3 totals 15 residues. Germline V CDR1 and CDR2: SQVTM, ANQGSEA. V lost 4 bases to trimming and J lost 7 bases, with 22 bases between them. CDR3 DNA sequence: TGCAGCGTTGGATACTATGTGTCGGGAGTGAGTGGCTACACCTTC. Translation gives CSVGYYVSGVSGYTF.

The rearrangement uses TRBV15 and TRBJ2-6, with 10 bases fitting TRBD1. CDR1 LNHNV and CDR2 YYDKDF come from the germline V gene (reference sequence). This CDR3 is 16 amino acids long. V dropped 3 bases and J dropped 4; count of bases not matched to a gene: 3. CDR3 DNA sequence: TGTGCCACCAGCAGTGACAGGGGGCCCGGGGCCAACGTCCTGACTTTC. This sequence encodes CATSSDRGPGANVLTF.

The chain combines TRBV15 with TRBJ1-3; 9 bases match TRBD1. CDR3 size: 15 residues. The germline CDR1 and CDR2 sequences are LNHNV and YYDKDF (reference sequence). V shed 5 bases, J shed 4 bases, and the junction held 6 bases outside the gene matches. DNA for the CDR3: TGTGCCACCAGCTACGGGACAGGGACGGGAAACACCATATATTTT. Encoded protein: CATSYGTGTGNTIYF. The full variable domain, with the rest looked up from reference TRBV15 and TRBJ1-3, is DAMVIQNPRYQVTQFGKPVTLSCSQTLNHNVMYWYQQKSSQAPKLLFHYYDKDFNNEADTPDNFQSRRPNTSFCFLDIRSPGLGDTAMYLCATSYGTGTGNTIYFGEGSWLTVV.

The rearrangement joins TRBV7-2 to TRBJ1-2; 7 bases are shared with TRBD1. The CDR3 is made up of 15 amino acids. V lost 7 bases, J lost 2 bases, and 10 bases stayed unmatched. Germline lookup yields CDR1 SGHTA and CDR2 FQGNSA. The DNA for the CDR3 is TGTGCCAGCACCCGAAGGACAGGCTTCAACTATGGCTACACCTTC. Translated: CASTRRTGFNYGYTF.

This clone was seen a handful of times. The chain links TRBV4-1 to TRBJ2-7; 7 bases are a match to TRBD1. The V gene end was trimmed by 4 bases and the J gene end by 3 bases; junction bases not matched to a gene: 6. The CDR3 consists of 14 residues. Looked up from germline, CDR1 is MGHRA and CDR2 is YSYEKL. Written as DNA, the CDR3 is TGCGCCAGCAGCCCAGGGACAGCCTACTACGAGCAGTACTTC. Translated, it gives CASSPGTAYYEQYF.

The sample holds a few counts of this clone. CDR3 sequence: CASSLVGLPNEQFF. The CDR3, as DNA: TGCGCCAGCAGCTTGGTGGGACTACCCAATGAGCAGTTCTTC. This chain connects TRBV5-1 to TRBJ2-1; 7 bases fit TRBD2. V dropped 0 bases and J dropped 6; count of bases not matched to a gene: 3. CDR1 SGHRS and CDR2 YFSETQ come from the germline V gene. The CDR3 is 14 amino acids.